These 13 T cell receptor beta chains came from one sample sequenced in a study of shared clonotypes between healthy human individuals. Using immunoSEQ multiplex PCR, the repertoire was profiled, and TCRdb retains in-frame clones only, with some absent. The sample includes millions of clones, over 90% of them seen just once. Specimen: naive CD4+ T cells from PBMCs. Subset noted: CD45RA+ positively selected. The receptors here all came from a man younger than 30 in good health. Some clones in this sample may be carry-over from other donors' samples.

Only one count was recorded for this clone. The chain recombines TRBV2 with TRBJ2-1, with D perhaps matching TRBD1 (6 bases). Germline CDR1 reads SNHLY; CDR2 reads FYNNEI. V dropped 7 bases and J dropped 8 bases, with 18 bases sitting between them. This CDR3 is built from 14 residues. CDR3 residues: CASNAPPRGDEQFF. CDR3 coding DNA: TGTGCCAGCAACGCACCCCCCAGGGGCGATGAGCAGTTCTTC. Together with reference TRBV2 and TRBJ2-1, the CDR3 gives the full variable domain: EPEVTQTPSHQVTQMGQEVILRCVPISNHLYFYWYRQILGQKVEFLVSFYNNEISEKSEIFDDQFSVERPDGSNFTLKIRSTKLEDSAMYFCASNAPPRGDEQFFGPGTRLTVL.

V and J are TRBV2 and TRBJ2-5; 14 bases align to TRBD2. Germline V gene data show CDR1 as SNHLY and CDR2 as FYNNEI. Trimming took 8 bases from V and 3 from J; bases not matched to a gene: 5. This CDR3 comprises 15 residues. The CDR3 nucleotides read TGTGCCAGCGGCGGGACTAGCGGGAGTAAAGAGACCCAGTACTTC. Translating it yields CASGGTSGSKETQYF.

The CDR3 region is CASSQGGETQYF. The DNA of the CDR3 is TGTGCCAGCAGTCAAGGGGGGGAGACCCAGTACTTC. The chain recombines TRBV2 with TRBJ2-5, with D perhaps given as TRBD1 or TRBD2 (6 bases each). There are 12 residues in the CDR3. Trimming left V 5 bases short and J 5 bases short, with 9 bases between. Germline CDR1 reads SNHLY; CDR2 reads FYNNEI. The whole variable domain, filled in from reference TRBV2 and TRBJ2-5, reads EPEVTQTPSHQVTQMGQEVILRCVPISNHLYFYWYRQILGQKVEFLVSFYNNEISEKSEIFDDQFSVERPDGSNFTLKIRSTKLEDSAMYFCASSQGGETQYFGPGTRLLVL.

The genes are TRBV27 and TRBJ2-1, with D uncertain. V gave up 3 bases and J gave up 7 bases, with 22 bases separating them. In germline, CDR1 is MNHEY, CDR2 SMNVEV (reference sequence). This CDR3 has 17 residues. The CDR3: CASSFLAFGPKVNEQFF. The CDR3 DNA reads TGTGCCAGCAGTTTTCTGGCCTTCGGACCAAAGGTGAATGAGCAGTTCTTC.

This chain connects TRBV5-4 to TRBJ1-1; 7 bases agree with TRBD1. CDR1 SGHNT and CDR2 YYREEE come from the germline V gene (reference sequence). Trimming cost V 6 bases and J 3 bases; bases outside gene matches: 20. The CDR3 covers 18 residues. DNA of the CDR3: TGTGCCAGCACCCCCCCCGATTTCAGGGGGATGCAGGACACTGAAGCTTTCTTT. It specifies CASTPPDFRGMQDTEAFF.

This rearrangement joins TRBV30 to TRBJ2-7; TRBD2 aligns across 15 bases. The trim removed 3 bases at V and 0 bases at J, leaving 6 bases unmatched. CDR3 size: 17 residues. CDR1 is GTSNPN and CDR2 is SVGIG in the germline V gene (reference sequence). The CDR3 DNA reads as TGTGCCTGGAGGACGGGACTAGCGGGAGGTGGCTCCTACGAGCAGTACTTC. It codes for CAWRTGLAGGGSYEQYF. Together with reference TRBV30 and TRBJ2-7, the CDR3 gives the full variable domain: SQTIHQWPATLVQPVGSPLSLECTVEGTSNPNLYWYRQAAGRGLQLLFYSVGIGQISSEVPQNLSASRPQDRQFILSSKKLLLSDSGFYLCAWRTGLAGGGSYEQYFGPGTRLTVT.

The chain uses TRBV5-1 and TRBJ2-5; D is ambiguous. V was trimmed by 5 bases and J by 5 bases, leaving 10 bases between them. CDR3 size: 12 residues. Germline-derived CDR1 and CDR2 are SGHRS and YFSETQ. The chain's CDR3 is CASSPLTETQYF. For the CDR3, the DNA is TGCGCCAGCAGTCCCCTTACGGAGACCCAGTACTTC.

This chain uses TRBV28 with TRBJ2-5; 12 nucleotides match TRBD1. The V segment lost 5 bases and the J segment 3 bases; nucleotides outside the gene matches: 7. The CDR3 is made up of 16 amino acids. CDR1 is MDHEN, CDR2 SYDVKM, per germline. The chain's CDR3 is CASSASGTGGEETQYF. The CDR3 coding sequence is TGTGCCAGCAGTGCCTCTGGGACAGGGGGCGAAGAGACCCAGTACTTC. The complete variable domain, with remaining parts taken from reference TRBV28 and TRBJ2-5, reads DVKVTQSSRYLVKRTGEKVFLECVQDMDHENMFWYRQDPGLGLRLIYFSYDVKMKEKGDIPEGYSVSREKKERFSLILESASTNQTSMYLCASSASGTGGEETQYFGPGTRLLVL.

In its sample, this clone was seen once. The J gene is TRBJ1-3, the V gene TRBV30, with 9 positions matching TRBD1. In germline, CDR1 is GTSNPN, CDR2 SVGIG (reference sequence). J gave up 4 bases and V 3 bases, and 10 bases lay outside the gene matches. The CDR3 is 16 amino acids. The CDR3 reads CAWRLAGQGSGNTIYF. CDR3 bases: TGTGCCTGGAGACTTGCGGGACAGGGAAGCGGAAACACCATATATTTT.

V gene TRBV5-1 combines with J gene TRBJ2-7, with a tentative D call TRBD2 (6 bases). V shed 4 bases and J shed 6 bases, with 20 bases lying between them. From germline, CDR1 is SGHRS and CDR2 YFSETQ. This CDR3 has 15 amino acids. CDR3 residues: CASSPPGVSSLEQYF. The CDR3 DNA sequence: TGCGCCAGCAGCCCACCGGGGGTTTCTTCACTCGAGCAGTACTTC.

This chain links TRBV29-1 with TRBJ2-7; TRBD1 is a possible D gene (6 bases). Trimming took off 7 bases at V and 2 bases at J, with 12 bases between the two ends. CDR1 and CDR2 (germline): SQVTM, ANQGSEA. This CDR3 region has 12 residues. This CDR3 reads CSARTATYEQYF. Written as DNA, the CDR3 is TGCAGCGCTCGGACAGCAACCTACGAGCAGTACTTC.

V gene TRBV9 combines with J gene TRBJ1-2; D unresolved. Germline lookup yields CDR1 SGDLS and CDR2 YYNGEE. Trimming left V 0 bases short and J 8 bases short, with 14 bases between. The CDR3 spans 14 residues. The CDR3 nucleotides read TGTGCCAGCAGCGTAGGCTCGAGGGCCGCGGGCTACACCTTC. Its protein is CASSVGSRAAGYTF.

The chain has TRBV9 and TRBJ2-1; either TRBD1 or TRBD2 may fit D (5 bases each). The germline gives CDR1 SGDLS, CDR2 YYNGEE. The CDR3 sequence is 17 residues long. V dropped 0 bases and J dropped 6 bases, with 19 bases sitting between them. The chain's CDR3 is CASSVAVFRAEGNEQFF. The CDR3 nucleotides are TGTGCCAGCAGCGTAGCTGTATTCAGGGCCGAGGGCAATGAGCAGTTCTTC.